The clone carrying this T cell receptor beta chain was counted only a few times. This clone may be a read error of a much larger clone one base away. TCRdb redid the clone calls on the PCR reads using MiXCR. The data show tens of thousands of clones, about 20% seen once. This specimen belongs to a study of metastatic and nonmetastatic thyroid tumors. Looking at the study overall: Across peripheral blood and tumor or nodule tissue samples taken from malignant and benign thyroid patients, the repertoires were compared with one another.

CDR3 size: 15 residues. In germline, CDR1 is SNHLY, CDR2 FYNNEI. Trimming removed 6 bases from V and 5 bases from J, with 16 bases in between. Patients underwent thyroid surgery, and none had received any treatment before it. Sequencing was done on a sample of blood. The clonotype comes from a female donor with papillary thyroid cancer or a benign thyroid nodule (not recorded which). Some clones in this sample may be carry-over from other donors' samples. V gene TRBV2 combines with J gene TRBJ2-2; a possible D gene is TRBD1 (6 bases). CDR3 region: CASRTDRPRTGELFF. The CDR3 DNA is TGTGCCAGCAGGACCGACAGGCCGCGGACCGGGGAGCTGTTTTTT.